These 26 T cell receptor beta chains originate from one sample sequenced in a study of blood T cells in healthy people across ages. Then a second PCR, running about 7 to 11 cycles, was carried out with a sample-barcoded 5' primer and a J-beta primer mix. MiXCR was run by TCRdb on the 5' RACE reads, yielding one entry per CDR3 protein. The table includes roughly 800,000 distinct CDR3 sequences, nearly 60% detected once. The source material was blood. Receptor source: a man aged 25 to 45 in good health.

This clonotype turned up a few times. The rearrangement uses TRBV13 and TRBJ2-5; the match to TRBD2 covers 13 bases. The length of the CDR3 is 14 residues. J lost 5 bases, V lost 4 bases, and 1 base had no gene match. In germline, CDR1 is PRHDT, CDR2 FYEKMQ (reference sequence). The CDR3 region has the DNA TGTGCCAGCAGCTCGACTAGCGGGGGGGAGACCCAGTACTTC. Translated: CASSSTSGGETQYF.

The J gene is TRBJ2-7, the V gene TRBV27; maybe TRBD1 (6 bases). Trimming took off 2 bases at V and 5 bases at J, with 10 bases between the two ends. The CDR3 runs 13 residues. The germline V gene has CDR1 MNHEY and CDR2 SMNVEV (reference sequence). This CDR3 reads CASSLGQSHEQYF. In DNA form, the CDR3 reads TGTGCCAGCAGTTTAGGACAGAGCCACGAGCAGTACTTC.

This clonotype was counted ten times or more. The rearrangement joins TRBV20-1 to TRBJ2-5; unclear D gene. The length of the CDR3 is 11 residues. Germline V gives CDR1 DFQATT, CDR2 SNEGSKA (reference sequence). The V end was cut by 5 bases, the J end by 5 bases, with 9 bases between. CDR3 region: CSAEPRETQYF. The CDR3 DNA follows: TGCAGTGCTGAACCTAGGGAGACCCAGTACTTC.

The chain has TRBV29-1 and TRBJ1-2; TRBD1 might be the D (6 bases). In germline, CDR1 is SQVTM, CDR2 ANQGSEA. The CDR3 covers 17 residues. Trimming left V 8 bases short and J 0 bases short, with 25 bases between. The CDR3 nucleotides read TGCAGCATACACCGACCCGAGCGGGACAAAGCTAACTATGGCTACACCTTC. Its translation is CSIHRPERDKANYGYTF.

This clonotype occurred once. The rearrangement links TRBV6-1 to TRBJ1-1; D remains unclear. The CDR3 has 13 residues. V shed 3 bases and J shed 4 bases, with 9 bases lying between them. Germline-derived CDR1 and CDR2 are MNHNS and SASEGT. The CDR3 DNA is TGTGCCAGCAGTGACTATCTCATCACTGAAGCTTTCTTT. This sequence encodes CASSDYLITEAFF.

The chain links TRBV3-1 to TRBJ2-1, with D tentatively TRBD2 (5 bases). Trimming took off 1 base at V and 1 base at J, with 8 bases between the two ends. CDR1 is LGHDT, CDR2 YNNKEL, per germline (reference sequence). CDR3 length: 15 amino acids. In nucleotides, the CDR3 is TGTGCCAGCAGCCAAGGCTCGGGGTCCTACAATGAGCAGTTCTTC. It specifies CASSQGSGSYNEQFF.

A few counts support this clonotype. V is TRBV7-3 and J is TRBJ2-3; D is undetermined. Per the germline V gene, CDR1 is SGHTA and CDR2 is FQGTGA. The CDR3 extends over 13 amino acids. The germline V and J ends were trimmed by 2 bases and 3 bases, with 6 bases remaining between them. The CDR3 loop is CASSLQRTDTQYF. In nucleotides, the CDR3 is TGTGCCAGCAGCTTACAGAGGACAGATACGCAGTATTTT. Supplemented by reference TRBV7-3 and TRBJ2-3, the full variable domain reads GAGVSQTPSNKVTEKGKYVELRCDPISGHTALYWYRQSLGQGPEFLIYFQGTGAADDSGLPNDRFFAVRPEGSVSTLKIQRTERGDSAVYLCASSLQRTDTQYFGPGTRLTVL.

CDR3 in amino acids: CASSQEAENTEAFF. The CDR3 DNA follows: TGTGCCAGCAGCCAAGAGGCCGAGAACACTGAAGCTTTCTTT. This rearrangement joins TRBV4-2 to TRBJ1-1; no firm D call. Trimming removed 0 bases at V and 1 base at J, with 6 bases between. This CDR3 has 14 amino acids. Germline V gene sequence: CDR1 LGHNA, CDR2 YNFKEQ.

The J gene is TRBJ1-1, the V gene TRBV7-9, with D possibly being TRBD1 (5 bases). V was trimmed by 6 bases and J by 0 bases, leaving 14 bases between them. Germline lookup yields CDR1 SEHNR and CDR2 FQNEAQ (reference sequence). The CDR3 loop spans 15 amino acids. The CDR3 here is CASSMPGPMNTEAFF. In nucleotides, the CDR3 is TGTGCCAGCAGTATGCCGGGACCGATGAACACTGAAGCTTTCTTT.

This clonotype has a handful of counts. The chain combines TRBV12-5 with TRBJ2-5; D is unclear. Trimming stripped 5 bases from V and 2 bases from J, with 9 bases between. The CDR3 is 13 amino acids. Germline V gene data show CDR1 as LGHNT and CDR2 as FRNRAP. CDR3 nucleotides: TGTGCTAGTGGTCAACGGTTACAAGAGACCCAGTACTTC. It yields the protein CASGQRLQETQYF.

The genes are TRBV6-1 and TRBJ1-5; 9 bases line up with TRBD1. CDR3 size: 14 residues. The V gene's germline CDR1 is MNHNS and CDR2 SASEGT. Trimming took 9 bases from V and 7 from J; bases not matched to a gene: 10. CDR3 loop: CASTGGASRQPQHF. In DNA form, the CDR3 reads TGTGCCAGTACAGGGGGCGCTTCACGCCAGCCCCAGCATTTT.

In DNA, the CDR3 is TGCAGCGTGAGAAGCGGGGGTGTAGGAGAGACCCAGTACTTC. Its translation is CSVRSGGVGETQYF. V usage is TRBV29-1 and J usage is TRBJ2-5, with 8 bases aligning to TRBD2. Germline assignment: CDR1 SQVTM and CDR2 ANQGSEA. Trimming at V came to 6 bases and at J to 4 bases, leaving 10 bases not matched to a gene. The CDR3 has 14 residues. The entire variable domain, with the rest obtained from reference TRBV29-1 and TRBJ2-5, is as follows: SAVISQKPSRDICQRGTSLTIQCQVDSQVTMMFWYRQQPGQSLTLIATANQGSEATYESGFVIDKFPISRPNLTFSTLTVSNMSPEDSSIYLCSVRSGGVGETQYFGPGTRLLVL.

This rearrangement joins TRBV21-1 to TRBJ2-7; the table's D call, TRBD2, has no DNA check behind it. TRBV21-1 corresponds to a pseudogene. This CDR3 has 14 residues. CDR3 in amino acids: CASSKDWTSNEQYF. For the CDR3, the DNA is TGTGCCAGCAGCAAAGATTGGACTAGCAACGAGCAGTACTTC.

The chain joins TRBV3-1 to TRBJ2-1; 9 bases agree with TRBD2. The germline V gene has CDR1 LGHDT and CDR2 YNNKEL (reference sequence). The ends lost 5 bases at V and 5 bases at J; junction bases unmatched: 4. This CDR3 has 14 residues. In nucleotides, the CDR3 is TGTGCCAGCAGCGCCCTAGCGGGGAACAATGAGCAGTTCTTC. The encoded protein is CASSALAGNNEQFF.

This clonotype was seen more than once but under ten times. DNA of the CDR3: TGTGCCAGCAGTTTGCGTACGGGGGAAAATTCCTACGAGCAGTACTTC. Translation gives CASSLRTGENSYEQYF. The rearrangement uses TRBV2 and TRBJ2-7; possible D gene TRBD2, 6 bases. The length of the CDR3 is 16 residues. CDR1 is SNHLY, CDR2 FYNNEI, per germline. V lost 5 bases, J lost 1 base, and 18 bases lay in between.

This clonotype showed up just a few times. The gene calls are TRBV7-2 and TRBJ2-5; a weak D match, TRBD2 (6 bases). Trimming pared 3 bases from V and 4 bases from J, leaving 18 bases between. Germline V gene sequence: CDR1 SGHTA, CDR2 FQGNSA. The length of the CDR3 is 16 residues. CDR3 nucleotides: TGTGCCAGCAGCTTCAGCACCTCCCCGGGAGTAGAGACCCAGTACTTC. Its translation is CASSFSTSPGVETQYF.

In its sample, this clonotype was seen a few times. J is TRBJ1-4 and V is TRBV25-1, with unresolved D. This CDR3 comprises 14 residues. Germline CDR1 is MGHDK and CDR2 is SYGVNS. V shed 4 bases and J shed 2 bases, with 8 bases lying between them. The CDR3 reads CASSGRSTNEKLFF. DNA for the CDR3: TGTGCCAGCAGTGGGAGATCTACTAATGAAAAACTGTTTTTT.

Regarding this clonotype: A read error may account for a junction end that differs from germline. This sequence joins TRBV6-1 and TRBJ2-1; 8 bases are shared with TRBD2. The CDR3 is 15 amino acids. CDR1 and CDR2 from the germline V gene are MNHNS and SASEGT. CDR3 bases: TGTGCCAGCAGAGAAGCGGGGGCGATAAACAATGAGCAGTTCTTC. This encodes CASREAGAINNEQFF.

The chain links TRBV7-2 to TRBJ2-5; 8 bases match TRBD2. From germline, CDR1 is SGHTA and CDR2 FQGNSA. V lost 3 bases and J lost 5; bases outside the gene matches: 5. CDR3 length equals 14 residues. The CDR3 nucleotides read TGTGCCAGCAGCTTCACGGGGGGGCTGGAGACCCAGTACTTC. It is translated as CASSFTGGLETQYF.

The chain recombines TRBV15 with TRBJ1-2, with TRBD1 matching 9 bases. After removal of 0 bases from V and 8 bases from J, the junction contained 7 bases not matched to a gene. CDR1 and CDR2 from the germline V gene are LNHNV and YYDKDF (reference sequence). The CDR3 consists of 15 residues. CDR3 sequence (DNA): TGTGCCACCAGCAGAGATCGGGGACAGGGAAGGGGCTACACCTTC. This codes for CATSRDRGQGRGYTF. Looking up the rest from reference TRBV15 and TRBJ1-2 gives the full variable domain: DAMVIQNPRYQVTQFGKPVTLSCSQTLNHNVMYWYQQKSSQAPKLLFHYYDKDFNNEADTPDNFQSRRPNTSFCFLDIRSPGLGDTAMYLCATSRDRGQGRGYTFGSGTRLTVV.

This clonotype was seen a few times. This chain joins TRBV20-1 and TRBJ2-4, with 12 bases fitting TRBD2. The CDR3 runs 15 residues. From germline, CDR1 is DFQATT and CDR2 SNEGSKA (reference sequence). J was trimmed by 12 bases and V by 5 bases; bases with no gene match: 14. CDR3: CSAALTSGSINHQYF. The CDR3 coding sequence is TGCAGTGCTGCCCTGACTAGCGGGAGTATAAATCATCAGTACTTC.

This clonotype was seen only once. This CDR3 is CASSQELWNEQYF. The CDR3 DNA sequence: TGTGCCAGCAGCCAGGAACTTTGGAACGAGCAGTACTTC. The chain couples TRBV4-2 to TRBJ2-7, with D uncertain. The V gene lost 3 bases and the J gene lost 5 bases, with 11 bases spanning the gap. From germline, CDR1 is LGHNA and CDR2 YNFKEQ. The CDR3 length is 13 residues.

This chain joins TRBV4-2 and TRBJ2-1; D gene unclear. CDR3 length: 16 residues. Per germline, CDR1 LGHNA and CDR2 YNFKEQ. Trimming pared 4 bases from V and 2 bases from J, leaving 15 bases between. CDR3 coding DNA: TGTGCCAGCAGCCCCTCTTTGACAAACCCCTACAATGAGCAGTTCTTC. This translates into CASSPSLTNPYNEQFF.

The chain links TRBV5-6 to TRBJ1-1; D is uncertain. Trimming took off 1 base at V and 2 bases at J, with 9 bases between the two ends. This CDR3 is built from 14 residues. Germline values: CDR1 SGHDT, CDR2 YYEEEE. This CDR3 reads CASSLRGVNTEAFF. The CDR3 nucleotides are TGTGCCAGCAGCTTGCGGGGAGTCAACACTGAAGCTTTCTTT.

V usage is TRBV27 and J usage is TRBJ1-1; a weak D match, TRBD1 (5 bases). The CDR3 has 14 residues. Trimming removed 5 bases from V and 3 bases from J, with 13 bases in between. Germline lookup yields CDR1 MNHEY and CDR2 SMNVEV (reference sequence). CDR3 coding DNA: TGTGCCAGCAGTCGGGCAGGGAGTGACACTGAAGCTTTCTTT. Translation: CASSRAGSDTEAFF.

V usage is TRBV5-1 and J usage is TRBJ2-1; the D is unclear. This CDR3 has 17 amino acids. CDR1 SGHRS and CDR2 YFSETQ come from the germline V gene. Trimming removed 4 bases from V and 0 bases from J, with 17 bases in between. The CDR3 DNA reads TGCGCCAGCAGCCAAAGTAGGGATAAATTCTCCTACAATGAGCAGTTCTTC. This codes for CASSQSRDKFSYNEQFF.